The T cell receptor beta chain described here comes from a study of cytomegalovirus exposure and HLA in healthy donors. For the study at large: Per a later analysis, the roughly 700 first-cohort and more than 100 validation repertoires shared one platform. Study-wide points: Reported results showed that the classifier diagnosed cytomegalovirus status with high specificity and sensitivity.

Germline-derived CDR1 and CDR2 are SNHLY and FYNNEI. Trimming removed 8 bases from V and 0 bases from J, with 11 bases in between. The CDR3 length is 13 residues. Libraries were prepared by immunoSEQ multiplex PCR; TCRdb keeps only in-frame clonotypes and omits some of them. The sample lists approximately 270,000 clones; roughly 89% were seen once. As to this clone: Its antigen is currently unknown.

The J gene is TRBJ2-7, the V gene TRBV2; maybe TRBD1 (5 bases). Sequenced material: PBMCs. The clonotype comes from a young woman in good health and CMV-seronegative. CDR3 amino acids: CASEGALSYEQYV. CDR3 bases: TGTGCCAGCGAAGGGGCCCTCTCCTACGAGCAGTACGTC.